This TCR beta chain appears in the sequencing data of a study of neurological immune-mediated disorders. Study findings and constraints: The level of TCR clonal expansion was highest in patients with HTLV-1-associated myelopathy and lowest in multiple sclerosis, where it fell below the level seen in healthy controls. Private repertoires in all groups were suggested by the finding that expanded clones across subjects shared no CDR3 amino acid sequences.

The CDR3 sequence is 13 residues long. V was trimmed by 7 bases and J by 4 bases, leaving 14 bases between them. Germline CDR1 is DFQATT and CDR2 is SNEGSKA (reference sequence). This clonotype was observed many times. Its specificity is not known. Via MiXCR, TCRdb re-called the 5' RACE reads, giving one row per CDR3 protein. The table includes over 55,000 distinct CDR3 sequences, roughly a tenth detected once. Documented time point: longitudinal time-point 1 (baseline). The sample was PBMCs. The chain employs TRBV20-1 and TRBJ1-5; D remains ambiguous. The clonotype comes from a male donor with HTLV-1-associated myelopathy (HAM/TSP). This CDR3 reads CSVAHPQNQPQHF. The CDR3 bases are TGCAGTGTGGCGCACCCTCAGAATCAGCCCCAGCATTTT.